The 10 T cell receptor beta chains presented below share a single source sample, sequenced in a study of control samples from healthy donors and cancer patients. Repertoires were generated with immunoSEQ multiplex PCR, while TCRdb's copy carries only in-frame clones and drops some. The table records fewer than 90,000 clones, about 89% of them present only once. Sequencing was done on a sample of blood. Receptors originate from a man between 45 and 60 years old in good health.

The chain couples TRBV5-1 to TRBJ2-5; the match to TRBD2 covers 9 bases. There are 15 residues in the CDR3. The germline gives CDR1 SGHRS, CDR2 YFSETQ. V was clipped by 7 bases and J by 4 bases; unmatched bases: 11. The CDR3 sequence is CASRFRLAGRETQYF. CDR3 DNA: TGCGCCAGCCGTTTCCGCCTAGCGGGAAGAGAGACCCAGTACTTC. The full variable domain, completed using reference TRBV5-1 and TRBJ2-5, is KAGVTQTPRYLIKTRGQQVTLSCSPISGHRSVSWYQQTPGQGLQFLFEYFSETQRNKGNFPGRFSGRQFSNSRSEMNVSTLELGDSALYLCASRFRLAGRETQYFGPGTRLLVL.

V gene TRBV7-2 combines with J gene TRBJ2-1; a weak D match, TRBD2 (6 bases). Trimming pared 2 bases from V and 4 bases from J, leaving 15 bases between. Germline V gene sequence: CDR1 SGHTA, CDR2 FQGNSA. The CDR3 is made up of 16 amino acids. In DNA form, the CDR3 reads TGTGCCAGCAGCTTACTAACCGCTAGCGTATACAATGAGCAGTTCTTC. Translation gives CASSLLTASVYNEQFF.

This clone was seen a single time. The chain uses TRBV27 and TRBJ1-1; perhaps TRBD1 as D (6 bases). Per germline, CDR1 MNHEY and CDR2 SMNVEV (reference sequence). CDR3 length equals 14 residues. V was cut by 8 bases and J by 0 bases, with 13 bases left in between. The CDR3 sequence is CASGQGPMNTEAFF. For the CDR3, the DNA is TGTGCCAGCGGGCAGGGGCCTATGAACACTGAAGCTTTCTTT.

The chain couples TRBV6-5 to TRBJ2-1; 7 bases align to TRBD2. Germline trimming cut 9 bases from V and 3 bases from J; bases unmatched to any gene: 5. The CDR3 is 13 residues long. Germline V CDR1 and CDR2: MNHEY, SVGAGI. The CDR3, as DNA: TGTGCCAGTGGACTAGTTCTCTACAATGAGCAGTTCTTC. Translated, it gives CASGLVLYNEQFF.

V and J are TRBV24-1 and TRBJ2-7, with D possibly matching TRBD2 (5 bases). CDR1 is KGHDR and CDR2 is SFDVKD in the germline V gene. The CDR3 has 12 residues. V was trimmed by 4 bases and J by 6 bases, leaving 9 bases between them. CDR3 sequence (DNA): TGTGCCACCAGTGAACAACGGGGCGAGCAGTACTTC. It encodes CATSEQRGEQYF.

The chain combines TRBV30 with TRBJ2-3; TRBD2 matches 10 bases. Trimming at V came to 1 base and at J to 4 bases, leaving 8 bases not matched to a gene. Germline assignment: CDR1 GTSNPN and CDR2 SVGIG (reference sequence). The CDR3 is 16 amino acids. CDR3 in DNA: TGTGCCTGGAGTGCCTACGAGCGGGGGGGCGCAGATACGCAGTATTTT. Protein: CAWSAYERGGADTQYF.

The chain is built from TRBV7-7 and TRBJ2-5; tentative D call: TRBD2 (5 bases). Germline V gives CDR1 SSHAT, CDR2 FNYEAQ (reference sequence). The CDR3 is 14 amino acids. V dropped 5 bases and J dropped 4 bases, with 14 bases sitting between them. The CDR3 is CASSPLRGLETQYF. DNA of the CDR3: TGTGCCAGCAGCCCCCTTCGCGGGCTAGAGACCCAGTACTTC.

Of note for this clone: Other DNA sequences from this sample encode an identical CDR3 as well. J is TRBJ1-4 and V is TRBV5-6; D call uncertain. Per the germline V gene, CDR1 is SGHDT and CDR2 is YYEEEE. The CDR3 covers 14 residues. Trimming took 0 bases from V and 0 from J, leaving 3 bases between them. CDR3 residues: CASSLVATNEKLFF. CDR3 in DNA: TGTGCCAGCAGCTTGGTAGCAACTAATGAAAAACTGTTTTTT.

The chain is built from TRBV6-6 and TRBJ1-4; tentative D call: TRBD1 (5 bases). Germline assignment: CDR1 MNHNY and CDR2 SVGAGI (reference sequence). V lost 5 bases and J lost 1, with 8 bases in between. The CDR3 consists of 14 residues. CDR3 region: CASSPGGTNEKLFF. In nucleotides, the CDR3 is TGTGCCAGCAGTCCCGGGGGAACTAATGAAAAACTGTTTTTT.

The chain uses TRBV11-3 and TRBJ2-2; the match to TRBD2 covers 9 bases. J was trimmed by 4 bases and V by 5 bases; bases with no gene match: 11. The V gene's germline CDR1 is SGHNT and CDR2 YENEEA. The CDR3 sequence is 17 residues long. The DNA of the CDR3 is TGTGCCAGCAGCCCTCACCCTTTGCGGGGGGGCACCGGGGAGCTGTTTTTT. Protein: CASSPHPLRGGTGELFF.